This T cell receptor (beta chain) was recorded in a study of T-cell memory formation after mild COVID-19 (TCRdb year 2021). About the study as a whole: TCR sequence clusters from the two donors were largely donor specific. The cohort was made up of two young adult volunteers, one female and one male, who were previously healthy. T-cell clones expanding and contracting after mild COVID-19 in two donors were tracked by longitudinal TCRalpha and TCRbeta repertoire sequencing.

PBMCs were isolated by Ficoll-Paque density gradient centrifugation. TCRdb records Illumina NovaSeq 6000 as the sequencer. TCRalpha and TCRbeta cDNA libraries were built by 5'RACE with constant-segment primers, adding sample barcodes and unique molecular identifiers. RNA was extracted from every sample with Trizol reagent. Amplification of the libraries took two PCR steps, and the second step added a second sample barcode plus Illumina TruSeq adapters. Libraries were sequenced on an Illumina NovaSeq with 2 x 150 bp paired-end reads. Per the authors' processing: Reads were demultiplexed and collapsed into UMI-guided consensus sequences with migec v1.2.7. Using mixcr v2.1.11, UMI consensuses were aligned to TRA and TRB V and J templates and then assembled into clonotypes. Clonotypes were classified as expanded or contracted when called significant by both edgeR and NoisET, with noise models trained on biological replicates. For edgeR calls, a false discovery rate-adjusted p below 0.01 and a log2 fold-change threshold of 1 were applied. As an exploratory analysis of dynamics, PCA with hierarchical clustering was applied to max-normalized trajectories of the 1000 most abundant clonotypes. Separately sequenced CD4+ and CD8+ repertoires were used to assign a CD4 or CD8 phenotype to each responding clone. Starting from the raw public reads, TCRdb applied fastp trimming at Q25, assembled clones with MiXCR and retained in-frame beta chains. Every distinct CDR3 protein forms one entry, paired with its most common genes and DNA. The V and J calls follow TCRdb's processing rather than the paper's. For this sample the table gives some 450,000 distinct CDR3 sequences, of which about 20% were detected only once. The ten largest account for about 22% of the sample.

What the research found in general, with its limitations: Contracting CD4+ clones turned up mainly in the CM and EM memory subsets, whereas EMRA was where CD8+ clones were enriched. Clones that contracted from day 15 to 85 showed balanced CD4/CD8 phenotypes, whereas a second wave of clones that expanded from day 15 to 37 leaned towards CD4+. The study covered only a couple of mild cases, and larger cohorts including severe cases with pre-infection samples were considered necessary. SARS-CoV-2 specificity of the second-wave clones peaking on day 37 was not confirmed. Some responding clones were found in pre-infection memory, which suggests that pre-existing cross-reactive memory T cells took part in the SARS-CoV-2 response.

The CDR3 runs 13 amino acids, cysteine and phenylalanine included. Only the CDR3 part of the read is kept: 39 bases, read in frame from the first base. The trim is 6 bases for V and 7 bases for J, with a gap of 10 bases between the germline ends. The germline V gene supplies CDR1 SGHVS and CDR2 FNYEAQ. This clonotype was detected many times. It lacks a known antigen. The record has no base qualities; no much larger clone is one base away. The chain employs TRBV7-6 and TRBJ1-6; the best D guess is TRBD1, with 6 bases matching. The origin of this receptor is a man aged 18 to 30 who had mild COVID-19 (a few samples of this study predate the infection). The sample titles of this study are shuffled in the database, so cell type and time point are left out; the donor was told from shared clones. The sample was PBMCs or a T cell subset sorted from them (not recorded which). This receptor carries the CDR3 CASRATGNSPLHF. The base sequence is TGTGCCAGCAGAGCGACAGGAAATTCACCCCTCCACTTT.